Listed here is a single TCR beta chain. The antigen is not known. The data originate from a study of T cell responses to AZD1222 COVID-19 vaccine. Germline lookup yields CDR1 SNHLY and CDR2 FYNNEI. The V gene lost 4 bases and the J gene lost 7 bases, with 17 bases spanning the gap. The CDR3 is 15 residues long. This table comes from immunoSEQ multiplex PCR, and its TCRdb copy is limited to in-frame clones, with some not included. In the table there are under 150,000 clones, 80% to 90% of which are singletons. Study-level points and caveats: Clonal diversity was possibly underestimated; the donors were predominantly white British and more often female. Spike-specific TCR breadth and depth were elevated following two AZD1222 doses.

The sequencing here drew on peripheral blood, taken on day 0 of MenACWY control vaccination. The chain links TRBV2 to TRBJ2-1; TRBD2 might be the D (5 bases). The TCR sequence derives from an adult in good health. CDR3 sequence reads: CASSATRSNPNEQFF. In nucleotides, the CDR3 is TGTGCCAGCAGTGCTACTAGGTCCAACCCGAATGAGCAGTTCTTC.